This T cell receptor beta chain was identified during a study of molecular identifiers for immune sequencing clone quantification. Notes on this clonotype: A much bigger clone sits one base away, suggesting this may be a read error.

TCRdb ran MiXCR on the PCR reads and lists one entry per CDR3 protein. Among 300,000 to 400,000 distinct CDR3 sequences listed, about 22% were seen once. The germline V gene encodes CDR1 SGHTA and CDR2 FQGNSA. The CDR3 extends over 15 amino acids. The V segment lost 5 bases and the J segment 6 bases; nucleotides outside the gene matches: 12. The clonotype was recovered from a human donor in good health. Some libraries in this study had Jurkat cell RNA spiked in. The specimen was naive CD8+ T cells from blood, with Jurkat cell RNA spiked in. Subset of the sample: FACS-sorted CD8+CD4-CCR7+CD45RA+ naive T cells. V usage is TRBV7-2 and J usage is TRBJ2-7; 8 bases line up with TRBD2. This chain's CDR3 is CASSPDVGLAFEQYF. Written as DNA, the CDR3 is TGTGCCAGCAGCCCTGACGTTGGACTAGCTTTCGAGCAGTACTTC.